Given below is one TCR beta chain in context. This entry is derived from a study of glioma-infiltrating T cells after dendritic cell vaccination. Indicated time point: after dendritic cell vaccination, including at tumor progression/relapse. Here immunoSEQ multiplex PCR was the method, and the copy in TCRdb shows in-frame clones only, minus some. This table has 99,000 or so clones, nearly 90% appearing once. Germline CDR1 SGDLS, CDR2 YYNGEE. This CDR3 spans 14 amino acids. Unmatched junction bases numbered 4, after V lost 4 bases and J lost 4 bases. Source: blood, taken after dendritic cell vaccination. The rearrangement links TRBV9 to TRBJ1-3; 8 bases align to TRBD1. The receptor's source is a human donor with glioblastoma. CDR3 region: CASSNTGGGNTIYF. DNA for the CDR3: TGTGCCAGCAGCAACACAGGGGGAGGAAACACCATATATTTT.